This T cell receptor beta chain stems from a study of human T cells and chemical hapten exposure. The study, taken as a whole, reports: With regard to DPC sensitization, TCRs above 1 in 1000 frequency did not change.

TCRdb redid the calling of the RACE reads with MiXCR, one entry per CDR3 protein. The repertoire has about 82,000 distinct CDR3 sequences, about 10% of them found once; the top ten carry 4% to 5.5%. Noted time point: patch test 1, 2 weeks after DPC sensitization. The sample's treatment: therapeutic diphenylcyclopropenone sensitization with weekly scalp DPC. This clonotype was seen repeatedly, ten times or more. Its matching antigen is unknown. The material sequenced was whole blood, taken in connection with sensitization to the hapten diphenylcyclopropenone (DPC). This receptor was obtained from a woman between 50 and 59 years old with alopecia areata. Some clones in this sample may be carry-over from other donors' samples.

The CDR3 bases are TGTGCCAGCAGCTTAGACAGAGATGAAAAACTGTTTTTT. Its protein product is CASSLDRDEKLFF. This chain joins TRBV7-9 and TRBJ1-4; D call uncertain. The CDR3 contains 13 residues. CDR1 is SEHNR, CDR2 FQNEAQ, per germline (reference sequence). The germline V and J ends were trimmed by 1 base and 6 bases, with 6 bases remaining between them.